This T cell receptor (beta chain) appears in the sequencing data of a study of OX40 agonist ivuxolimab in advanced cancers. V was pared by 9 bases and J by 0 bases, with 9 bases between. The CDR3 is made up of 13 amino acids. CDR1 SNHLY and CDR2 FYNNEI come from the germline V gene. General observations from the study: At doses 0.1 to 3.0 mg/kg, CD4+ and CD8+ clones expanded.

Here immunoSEQ multiplex PCR was the method, and the copy in TCRdb shows in-frame clones only, minus some. The sample records about 44,000 clones, 90% to 95% being singletons. Of note for this clone: Antigen unknown.

The chain is built from TRBV2 and TRBJ2-1; D unclear. The input for sequencing was CD4+ or CD8+ T cells sorted from blood, taken in a trial of the OX40 agonist ivuxolimab. The receptor comes from an adult with an advanced solid tumor such as melanoma, head and neck, liver or kidney cancer. The CDR3 here is CASELGSYNEQFF. The CDR3 nucleotides read TGTGCCAGTGAGCTAGGCTCCTACAATGAGCAGTTCTTC. The variable domain in full, completed from reference TRBV2 and TRBJ2-1, reads EPEVTQTPSHQVTQMGQEVILRCVPISNHLYFYWYRQILGQKVEFLVSFYNNEISEKSEIFDDQFSVERPDGSNFTLKIRSTKLEDSAMYFCASELGSYNEQFFGPGTRLTVL.